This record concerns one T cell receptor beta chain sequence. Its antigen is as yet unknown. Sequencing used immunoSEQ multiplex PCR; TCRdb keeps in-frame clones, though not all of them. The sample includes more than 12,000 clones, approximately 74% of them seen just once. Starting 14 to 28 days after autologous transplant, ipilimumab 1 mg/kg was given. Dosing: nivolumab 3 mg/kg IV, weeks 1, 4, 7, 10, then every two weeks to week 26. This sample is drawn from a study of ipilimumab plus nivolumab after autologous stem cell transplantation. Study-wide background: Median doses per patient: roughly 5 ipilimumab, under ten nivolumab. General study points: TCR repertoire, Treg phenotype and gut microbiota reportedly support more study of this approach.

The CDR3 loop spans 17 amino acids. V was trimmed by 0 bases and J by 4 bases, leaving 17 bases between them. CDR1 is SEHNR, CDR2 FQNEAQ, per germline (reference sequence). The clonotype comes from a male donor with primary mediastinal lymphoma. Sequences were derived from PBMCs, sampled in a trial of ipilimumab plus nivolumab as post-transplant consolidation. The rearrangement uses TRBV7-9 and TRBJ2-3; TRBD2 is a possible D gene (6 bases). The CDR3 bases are TGTGCCAGCAGCTTAGCGAGTGGAGGGATCCCCCCAGATACGCAGTATTTT. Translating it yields CASSLASGGIPPDTQYF.